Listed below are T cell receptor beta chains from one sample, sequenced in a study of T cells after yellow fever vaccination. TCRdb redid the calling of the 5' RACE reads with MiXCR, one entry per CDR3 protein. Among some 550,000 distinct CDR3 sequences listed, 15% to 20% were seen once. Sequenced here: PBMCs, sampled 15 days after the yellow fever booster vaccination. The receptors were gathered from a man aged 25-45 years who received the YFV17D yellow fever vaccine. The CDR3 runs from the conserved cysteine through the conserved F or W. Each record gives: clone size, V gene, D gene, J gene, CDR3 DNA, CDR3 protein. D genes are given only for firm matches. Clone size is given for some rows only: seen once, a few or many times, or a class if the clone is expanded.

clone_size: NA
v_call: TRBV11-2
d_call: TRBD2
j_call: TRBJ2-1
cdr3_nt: TGTGCCAGCAGCTACTTCCGGACTAGTGTCTACAATGAGCAGTTCTTC
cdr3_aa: CASSYFRTSVYNEQFF

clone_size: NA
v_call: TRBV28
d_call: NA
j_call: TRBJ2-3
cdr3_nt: TGTGCCACCGGCGGTGGGGAACCTTTGGGGGATACGCAGTATTTT
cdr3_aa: CATGGGEPLGDTQYF

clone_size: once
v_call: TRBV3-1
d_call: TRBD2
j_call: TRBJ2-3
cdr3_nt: TGTGCCAGCAGCCAAGAACCTAGCGGGATCACAGATACGCAGTATTTT
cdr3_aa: CASSQEPSGITDTQYF

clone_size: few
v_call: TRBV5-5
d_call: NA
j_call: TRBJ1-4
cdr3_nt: TGTGCCAGCAGCTTTCTGGACTGGGGTGAAAAACTGTTTTTT
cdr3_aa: CASSFLDWGEKLFF

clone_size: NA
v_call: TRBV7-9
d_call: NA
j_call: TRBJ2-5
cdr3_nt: TGTGCCAGCATCCTCGGGACTCAACAAGAGACCCAGTACTTC
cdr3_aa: CASILGTQQETQYF

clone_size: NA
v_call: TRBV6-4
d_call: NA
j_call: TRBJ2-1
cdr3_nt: TGTGCCAGCAGTGACTCAATAGAGACTGGGGAGCAGTTATTC
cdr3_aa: CASSDSIETGEQLF

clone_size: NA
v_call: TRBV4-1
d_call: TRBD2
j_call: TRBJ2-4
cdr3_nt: TGCGCCAGCAGCCCTCAAAATAGCGGGAGCGGGGCCAAAAACATTCAGTACTTC
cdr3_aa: CASSPQNSGSGAKNIQYF

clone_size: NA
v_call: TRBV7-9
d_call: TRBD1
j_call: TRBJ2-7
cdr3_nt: TGTGCCAGCAGCCCGACAGGGTTCGGCGAGCAGTACTTC
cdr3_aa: CASSPTGFGEQYF

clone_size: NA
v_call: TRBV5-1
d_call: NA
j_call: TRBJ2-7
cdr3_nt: TGCGCCAGCAGCACGTCCGGTACATTGTGGGGCCTCGGCGAGCAGTACTTC
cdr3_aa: CASSTSGTLWGLGEQYF

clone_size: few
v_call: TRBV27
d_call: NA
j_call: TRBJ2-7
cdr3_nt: TGTGCCAGCATGAACACCTTCTACGAGCAGTACTTC
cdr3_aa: CASMNTFYEQYF

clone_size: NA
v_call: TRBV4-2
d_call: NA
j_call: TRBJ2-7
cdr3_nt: TGTGCCAGCAGCCAAGAACTCGGGGTGCCTTCCTACGAGCAGTACTTC
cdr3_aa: CASSQELGVPSYEQYF

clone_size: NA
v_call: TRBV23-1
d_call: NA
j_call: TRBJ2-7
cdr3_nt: TGCGCCAGCAGTCAAGAGGGTCTATTATACGAGCAGTACTTC
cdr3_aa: CASSQEGLLYEQYF

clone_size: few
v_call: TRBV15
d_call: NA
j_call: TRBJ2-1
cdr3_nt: TGTGCCACCAGCGGCTACGGAATCAACAATGAGCAGTTCTTC
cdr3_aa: CATSGYGINNEQFF

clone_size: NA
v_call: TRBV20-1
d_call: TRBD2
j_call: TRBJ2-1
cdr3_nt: TGCAGTGCTAGTCTGGGACTAGCGTACAATGAGCAGTTCTTC
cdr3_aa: CSASLGLAYNEQFF

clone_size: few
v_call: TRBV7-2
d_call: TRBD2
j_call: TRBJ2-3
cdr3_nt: TGTGCCAGCAGCACCGGGACTAGCGGGAGTACAGATACGCAGTATTTT
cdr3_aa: CASSTGTSGSTDTQYF

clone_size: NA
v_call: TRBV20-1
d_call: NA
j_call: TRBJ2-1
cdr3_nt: TGCAGTGCTAGAGGTGGGGGTACTTACAGCTCCTACAATGAGCAGTTCTTC
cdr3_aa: CSARGGGTYSSYNEQFF

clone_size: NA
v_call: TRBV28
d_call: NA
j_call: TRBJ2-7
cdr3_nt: TGTGCCAGCAGTTATCCCGCGGGAACCTACGAGCAGTACTTC
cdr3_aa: CASSYPAGTYEQYF

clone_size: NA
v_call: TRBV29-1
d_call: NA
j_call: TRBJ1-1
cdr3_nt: TGCAGCGTTGCGCAGGTGAACACTGAAGCTTTCTTT
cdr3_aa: CSVAQVNTEAFF

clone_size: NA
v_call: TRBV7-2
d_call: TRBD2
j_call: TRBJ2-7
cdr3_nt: TGTGCCAGCAGCTCGCCTCCGGGACTAGTGTACTTC
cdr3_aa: CASSSPPGLVYF

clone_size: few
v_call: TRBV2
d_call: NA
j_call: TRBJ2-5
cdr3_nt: TGTGCCAGCAGAGGCTTCAGGGGAAAAGAGACCCAGTACTTC
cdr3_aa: CASRGFRGKETQYF

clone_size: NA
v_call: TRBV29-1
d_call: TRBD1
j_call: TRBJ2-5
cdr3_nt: TGCAGCGCGAAGGACAGGGTGGGGGAGACCCAGTACTTC
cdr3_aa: CSAKDRVGETQYF

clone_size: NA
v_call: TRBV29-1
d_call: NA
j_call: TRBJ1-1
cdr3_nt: TGCAGCGTTCGGAACATTTCAATTTTTTTCTTT
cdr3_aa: CSVRNISIFFF

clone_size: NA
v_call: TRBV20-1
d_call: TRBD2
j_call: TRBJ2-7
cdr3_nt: TGCAGTGCTGGGACTAGCGGAGGTGAGCAGTACTTC
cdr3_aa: CSAGTSGGEQYF

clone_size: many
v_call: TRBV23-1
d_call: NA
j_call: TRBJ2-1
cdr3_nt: TGCGCCAGCAGCGTCGGGACTCCGACCTACAATGAGCAGTTCTTC
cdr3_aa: CASSVGTPTYNEQFF

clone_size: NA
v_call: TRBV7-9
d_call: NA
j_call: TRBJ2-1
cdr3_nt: TGTGCCAGCAGCTTCCGAGACCCGTCCTACAATGAGCAGTTCTTC
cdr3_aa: CASSFRDPSYNEQFF

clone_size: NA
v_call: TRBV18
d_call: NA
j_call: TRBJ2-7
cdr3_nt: TGTGCCAGCTCACCAGGGGCTATGGACTACGAGCAGTACTTC
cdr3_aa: CASSPGAMDYEQYF

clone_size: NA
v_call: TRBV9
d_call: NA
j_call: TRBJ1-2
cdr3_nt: TGTGCCAGCAGCGACCCGCCTGACTTC
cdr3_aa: CASSDPPDF

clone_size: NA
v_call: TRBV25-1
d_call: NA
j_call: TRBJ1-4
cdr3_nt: TGTGCCAGCACCCGAGGGGGAGACACAAATGAAAAACTGTTTTTT
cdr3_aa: CASTRGGDTNEKLFF

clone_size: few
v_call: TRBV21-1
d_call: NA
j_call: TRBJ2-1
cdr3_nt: TGTGCCAGAAAGCCGGGCGCCTACCACAGCTCCTACAATGAGCAGTTCTTC
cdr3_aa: CARKPGAYHSSYNEQFF

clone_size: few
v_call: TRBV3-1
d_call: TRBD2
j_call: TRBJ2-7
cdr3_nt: TGTGCCAGCAGCCCTGAAAGCGGGAGTTACGAGCAGTACTTC
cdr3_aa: CASSPESGSYEQYF

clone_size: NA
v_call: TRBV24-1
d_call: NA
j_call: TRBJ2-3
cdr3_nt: TGTGCCACCAGTGACGGCCTCGGGCCCAGGACCCCACATGATACGCAGTATTTT
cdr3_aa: CATSDGLGPRTPHDTQYF